One sample yielded the 9 T cell receptor beta chains listed below, sequenced in a study of T-cell reconstitution after alpha-beta-depleted transplantation in children. Using unique molecular identifiers, the investigators prepared the TCRbeta library. TCRdb reanalysed the PCR reads using MiXCR and keeps one entry per CDR3 protein. The table lists about half a million distinct CDR3 sequences, roughly an eighth of them singletons. Sequenced material: PBMCs from the stem cell graft donor, taken from the stem cell graft. All receptors come from a human donor who donated a stem cell graft to a child with combined immunodeficiency.

CDR3 loop: CASSAGTAYVFHEQYF. CDR3 DNA: TGTGCCAGCAGTGCCGGGACAGCTTATGTCTTCCACGAGCAGTACTTC. This chain links TRBV12-3 or TRBV12-4 with TRBJ2-7, with 7 nucleotides matching TRBD1. The junction had 15 bases not matched to a gene; V was cut back by 5 bases and J by 5 bases. The CDR3 is made up of 16 amino acids.

This clonotype was observed a handful of times. The chain combines TRBV7-6 with TRBJ2-7, with 7 nucleotides matching TRBD2. Germline V lookup: CDR1 SGHVS, CDR2 FNYEAQ. This CDR3 contains 17 residues. Trimming took 3 bases from V and 2 from J; bases not matched to a gene: 13. The CDR3 coding sequence is TGTGCCAGCAGCTTCCTCGCATTAGCGGGCTTGACCTACGAGCAGTACTTC. Translation: CASSFLALAGLTYEQYF.

The chain links TRBV5-1 to TRBJ2-7; D is perhaps TRBD1 (6 bases). The CDR3 totals 13 residues. Looked up from germline, CDR1 is SGHRS and CDR2 is YFSETQ. Trimming shortened V by 9 bases and J by 2 bases, and 15 bases separated the two germline ends. The CDR3, as DNA: TGCGCCACCCGACAAACAGGGACCTACGAGCAGTACTTC. Its translation is CATRQTGTYEQYF.

This clonotype has a handful of counts. The chain recombines TRBV7-2 with TRBJ2-3; 9 positions agree with TRBD2. J was trimmed by 7 bases and V by 2 bases; bases with no gene match: 1. The CDR3 runs 13 residues. Germline V CDR1 and CDR2: SGHTA, FQGNSA. The CDR3 protein is CASSLLAGYTQYF. The CDR3, as DNA: TGTGCCAGCAGCTTACTAGCGGGGTATACGCAGTATTTT.

This clonotype has just a few counts. This rearrangement joins TRBV5-1 to TRBJ2-3; D might be TRBD2 (7 bases). V was trimmed by 0 bases and J by 9 bases, leaving 17 bases between them. The CDR3 is 15 residues long. Looked up from germline, CDR1 is SGHRS and CDR2 is YFSETQ. The CDR3 coding sequence is TGCGCCAGCAGCTTGGAGGGGGGGGCCTCAGCCACGCAGTATTTT. It translates to CASSLEGGASATQYF.

This clonotype has at least ten counts. V usage is TRBV27 and J usage is TRBJ1-2, with 8 positions matching TRBD1. With V trimmed by 3 bases and J by 5 bases, 2 bases remained unmatched. The CDR3 length is 13 residues. Germline lookup yields CDR1 MNHEY and CDR2 SMNVEV (reference sequence). CDR3 region: CASSFGQGYGYTF. The CDR3 DNA is TGTGCCAGCAGTTTCGGACAGGGTTATGGCTACACCTTC.

The CDR3 is CASSLVGRVTDTQYF. For the CDR3, the DNA is TGTGCCAGCAGTTTAGTGGGCAGGGTTACAGATACGCAGTATTTT. The chain joins TRBV12-3 or TRBV12-4 to TRBJ2-3, with a tentative D call TRBD1 (5 bases). Trimming removed 1 base at V and 3 bases at J, with 11 bases between. The CDR3 contains 15 residues.

This clonotype was observed many times. The CDR3 DNA is TGTGCCAGCAGTTTAGCGCTCTTCATGGCTTTCTTT. As protein: CASSLALFMAFF. The chain has TRBV12-3 or TRBV12-4 and TRBJ1-1; D gene uncertain. This CDR3 region has 12 residues. Deletions cut 0 bases from V and 11 bases from J, with 10 bases between.

The chain employs TRBV12-3 or TRBV12-4 and TRBJ1-1; 9 bases fit TRBD1. This CDR3 comprises 14 residues. V trimming: 6 bases; J trimming: 3 bases; junction bases outside the gene matches: 5. The CDR3 loop is CASRDRDRDTEAFF. DNA of the CDR3: TGTGCCAGCAGGGACCGGGACAGGGACACTGAAGCTTTCTTT.